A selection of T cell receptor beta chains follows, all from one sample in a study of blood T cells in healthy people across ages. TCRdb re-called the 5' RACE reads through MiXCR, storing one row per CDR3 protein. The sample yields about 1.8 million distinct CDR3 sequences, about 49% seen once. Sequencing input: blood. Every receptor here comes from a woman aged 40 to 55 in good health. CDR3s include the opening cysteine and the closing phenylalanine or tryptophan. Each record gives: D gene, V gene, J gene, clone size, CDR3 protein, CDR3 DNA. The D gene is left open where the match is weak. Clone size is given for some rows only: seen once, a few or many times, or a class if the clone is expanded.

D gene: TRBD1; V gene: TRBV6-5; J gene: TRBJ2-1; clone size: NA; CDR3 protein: CASSYLTGTGRNNEQFF; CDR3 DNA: TGTGCCAGCAGTTACCTGACCGGGACAGGGAGGAACAATGAGCAGTTCTTC
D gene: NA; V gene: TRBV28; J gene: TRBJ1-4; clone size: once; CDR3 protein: CASSAQAEPYEKLFF; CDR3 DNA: TGTGCCAGCAGTGCACAGGCAGAGCCCTATGAAAAACTGTTTTTT
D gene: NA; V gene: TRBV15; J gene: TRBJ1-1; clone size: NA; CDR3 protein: CATSRDRTGRRTEAFF; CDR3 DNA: TGTGCCACCAGCAGAGATCGCACAGGGAGGAGAACTGAAGCTTTCTTT
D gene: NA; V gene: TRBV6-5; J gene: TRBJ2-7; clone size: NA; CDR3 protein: CASSRATTSYSYEQYF; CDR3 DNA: TGTGCCAGCAGTCGCGCAACGACATCCTACTCCTACGAGCAGTACTTC
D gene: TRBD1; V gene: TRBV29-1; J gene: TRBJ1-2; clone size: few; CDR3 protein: CSVEVRDRDPNYGYTF; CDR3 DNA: TGCAGCGTTGAAGTCCGGGACAGGGACCCTAACTATGGCTACACCTTC
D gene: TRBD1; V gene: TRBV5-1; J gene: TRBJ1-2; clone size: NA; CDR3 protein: CASSSRTGGHGYTF; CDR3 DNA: TGCGCCAGCAGCTCCCGGACAGGGGGTCATGGCTACACCTTC
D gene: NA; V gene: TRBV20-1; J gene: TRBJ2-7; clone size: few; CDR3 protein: CSASIRSEQYF; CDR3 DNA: TGCAGTGCTAGCATACGCTCGGAGCAGTACTTC
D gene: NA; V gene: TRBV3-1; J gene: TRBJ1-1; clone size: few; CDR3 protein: CASSHGSLDTEAFF; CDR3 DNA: TGTGCCAGCAGCCACGGGTCTCTGGACACTGAAGCTTTCTTT
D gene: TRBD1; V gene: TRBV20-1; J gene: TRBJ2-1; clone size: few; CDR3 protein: CSAREGTAYNEQFF; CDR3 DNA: TGCAGTGCTAGAGAAGGGACAGCCTACAATGAGCAGTTCTTC
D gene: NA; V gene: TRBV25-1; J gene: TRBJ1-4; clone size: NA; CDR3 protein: CASSGGMGVLNEKLFF; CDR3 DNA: TGTGCCAGCAGTGGGGGTATGGGAGTGCTAAATGAAAAACTGTTTTTT
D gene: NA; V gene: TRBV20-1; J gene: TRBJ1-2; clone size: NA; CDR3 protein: CSAVDRHYGYTF; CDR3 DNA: TGCAGTGCTGTTGACAGACACTATGGCTACACCTTC
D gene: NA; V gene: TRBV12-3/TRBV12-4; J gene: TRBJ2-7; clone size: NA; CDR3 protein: CASSSVTSNRKDEQYF; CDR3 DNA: TGTGCCAGCAGTTCCGTGACTAGTAATAGGAAGGATGAGCAGTACTTC
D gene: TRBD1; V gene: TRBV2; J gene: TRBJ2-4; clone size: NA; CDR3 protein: CASSWDRGRGNIQYF; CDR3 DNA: TGTGCCAGCAGTTGGGACAGGGGTCGCGGAAACATTCAGTACTTC
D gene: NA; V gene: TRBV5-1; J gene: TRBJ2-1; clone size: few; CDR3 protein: CASKGPGLSSSYNEQFF; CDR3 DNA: TGCGCCAGCAAAGGACCAGGGCTTTCGAGCTCCTACAATGAGCAGTTCTTC
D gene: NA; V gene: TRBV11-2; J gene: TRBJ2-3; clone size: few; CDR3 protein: CASSEDPRRTDTQYF; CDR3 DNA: TGTGCCAGCAGCGAGGACCCCCGGCGCACAGATACGCAGTATTTT
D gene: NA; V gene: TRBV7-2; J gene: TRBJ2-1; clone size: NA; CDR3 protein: CASTTSDGNEQFF; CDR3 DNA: TGTGCCAGCACCACCTCGGACGGGAATGAGCAGTTCTTC
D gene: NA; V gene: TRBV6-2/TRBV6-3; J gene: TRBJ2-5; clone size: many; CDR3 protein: CASSYGRRETQYF; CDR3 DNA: TGTGCCAGCAGTTACGGCCGAAGGGAGACCCAGTACTTC
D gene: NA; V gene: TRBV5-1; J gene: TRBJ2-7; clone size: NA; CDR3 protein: CASSHGGSGVYEQYF; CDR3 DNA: TGCGCCAGCAGCCACGGAGGTTCGGGTGTTTACGAGCAGTACTTC
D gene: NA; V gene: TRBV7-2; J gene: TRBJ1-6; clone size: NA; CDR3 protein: CASRRRERENSPLHF; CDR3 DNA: TGTGCCAGCAGGCGCCGGGAGCGGGAAAATTCACCCCTCCACTTT
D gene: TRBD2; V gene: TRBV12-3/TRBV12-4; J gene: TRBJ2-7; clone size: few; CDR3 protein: CASSPLAGGPYEQYF; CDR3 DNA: TGTGCCAGCAGTCCGTTAGCGGGGGGGCCCTACGAGCAGTACTTC
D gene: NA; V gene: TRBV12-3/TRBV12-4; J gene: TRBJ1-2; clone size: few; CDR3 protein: CASRPPGGGGYTF; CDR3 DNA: TGTGCCAGCAGACCCCCGGGCGGCGGTGGCTACACCTTC
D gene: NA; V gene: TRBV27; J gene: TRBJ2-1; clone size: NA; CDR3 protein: CASAGLGTDPNEQFF; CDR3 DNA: TGTGCCAGTGCGGGGCTGGGGACCGACCCCAACGAGCAGTTCTTC
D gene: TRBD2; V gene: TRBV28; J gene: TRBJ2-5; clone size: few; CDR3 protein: CASSTSGEETQYF; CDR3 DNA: TGTGCCAGCAGTACTAGCGGTGAAGAGACCCAGTACTTC
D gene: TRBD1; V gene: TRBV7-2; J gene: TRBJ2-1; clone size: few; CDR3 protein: CASSRDSGRPPNEQFF; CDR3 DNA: TGTGCCAGCAGCCGGGACAGCGGACGCCCTCCAAATGAGCAGTTCTTC
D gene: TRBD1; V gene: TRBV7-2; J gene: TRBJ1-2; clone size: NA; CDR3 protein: CAGSLGDRGQNYGYTF; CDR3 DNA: TGTGCCGGCAGCTTAGGGGACAGGGGGCAAAACTATGGCTACACCTTC
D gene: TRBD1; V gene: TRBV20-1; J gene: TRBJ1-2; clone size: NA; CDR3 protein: CSASPSDRGMGYGYTF; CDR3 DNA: TGCAGTGCTAGTCCGTCGGACAGGGGAATGGGCTATGGCTACACCTTC
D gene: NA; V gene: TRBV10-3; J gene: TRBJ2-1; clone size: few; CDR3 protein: CAISDSLSSYNEQFF; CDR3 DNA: TGTGCCATCAGTGACAGCTTAAGCTCCTACAATGAGCAGTTCTTC
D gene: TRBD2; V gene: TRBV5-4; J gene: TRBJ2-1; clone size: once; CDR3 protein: CASSIGLAGSNNEQFF; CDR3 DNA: TGTGCCAGCAGCATCGGACTAGCGGGATCTAACAATGAGCAGTTCTTC
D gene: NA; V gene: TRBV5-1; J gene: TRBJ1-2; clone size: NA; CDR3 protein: CASSLAPATNYGYTF; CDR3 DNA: TGCGCCAGCAGCTTGGCGCCAGCGACCAACTATGGCTACACCTTC
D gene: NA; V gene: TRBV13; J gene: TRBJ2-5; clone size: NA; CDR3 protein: CASSDRDSETQYF; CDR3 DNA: TGTGCCAGCAGCGATCGGGACTCAGAGACCCAGTACTTC
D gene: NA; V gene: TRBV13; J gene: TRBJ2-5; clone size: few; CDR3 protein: CASSLFAYRQETQYF; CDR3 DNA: TGTGCCAGCAGCTTATTTGCATACCGACAAGAGACCCAGTACTTC
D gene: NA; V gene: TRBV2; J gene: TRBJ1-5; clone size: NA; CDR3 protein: CASSLDNRNQPQHF; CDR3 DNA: TGTGCCAGCAGCCTGGACAACCGCAATCAGCCCCAGCATTTT
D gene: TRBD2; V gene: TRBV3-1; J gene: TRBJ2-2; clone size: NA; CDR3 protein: CASSQRTSITGELFF; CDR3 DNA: TGTGCCAGCAGCCAGAGGACTAGCATAACCGGGGAGCTGTTTTTT
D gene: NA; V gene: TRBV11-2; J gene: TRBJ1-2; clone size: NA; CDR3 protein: CASSLDGRIRGYTF; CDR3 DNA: TGTGCCAGCAGCTTAGATGGCAGGATTCGGGGCTACACCTTC
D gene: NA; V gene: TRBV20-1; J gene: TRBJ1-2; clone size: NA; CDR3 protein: CSASRGESYTF; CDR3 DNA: TGCAGTGCTAGTCGGGGGGAAAGCTACACCTTC
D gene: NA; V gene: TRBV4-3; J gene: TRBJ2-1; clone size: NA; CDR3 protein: CASSQEERGRPYNEQFF; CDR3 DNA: TGCGCCAGCAGCCAAGAGGAAAGGGGCCGTCCTTACAATGAGCAGTTCTTC
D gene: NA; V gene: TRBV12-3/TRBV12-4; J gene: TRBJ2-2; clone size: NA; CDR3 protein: CATGRQVTGELFF; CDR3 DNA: TGTGCCACCGGCAGACAGGTCACCGGGGAGCTGTTTTTT
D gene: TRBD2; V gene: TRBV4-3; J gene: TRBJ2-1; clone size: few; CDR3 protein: CASSPRTSGGSSSYNEQFF; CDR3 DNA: TGCGCCAGCAGCCCTCGGACTAGCGGGGGGTCGAGCTCCTACAATGAGCAGTTCTTC
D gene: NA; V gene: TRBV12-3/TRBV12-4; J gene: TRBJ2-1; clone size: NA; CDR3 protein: CASSSQRHEQFF; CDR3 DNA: TGTGCCAGCAGTTCTCAGAGGCATGAGCAGTTCTTC
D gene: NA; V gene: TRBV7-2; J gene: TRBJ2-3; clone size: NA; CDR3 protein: CASSFSSRATDTQYF; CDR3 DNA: TGTGCCAGCAGCTTTTCGTCTCGGGCCACAGATACGCAGTATTTT
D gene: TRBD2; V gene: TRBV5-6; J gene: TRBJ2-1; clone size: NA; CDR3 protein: CASSQTSGQSYNEQFF; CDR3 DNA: TGTGCCAGCAGTCAAACTAGCGGACAGTCCTACAATGAGCAGTTCTTT
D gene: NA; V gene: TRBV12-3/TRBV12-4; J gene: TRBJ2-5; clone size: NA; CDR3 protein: CASSTYRGRGPEGDETQYF; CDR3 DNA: TGTGCCAGCAGCACTTATAGGGGTCGGGGGCCAGAGGGAGATGAGACCCAGTACTTC
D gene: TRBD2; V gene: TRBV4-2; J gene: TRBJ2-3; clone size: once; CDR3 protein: CARSHLPGLAGGWDTDTQYF; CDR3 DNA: TGTGCCAGAAGCCATCTCCCGGGACTAGCGGGGGGCTGGGACACAGATACGCAGTATTTT
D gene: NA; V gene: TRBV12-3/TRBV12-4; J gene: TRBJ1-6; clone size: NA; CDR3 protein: CASTLGGRSPLHF; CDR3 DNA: TGTGCCAGCACCCTCGGGGGGAGATCACCCCTCCACTTT
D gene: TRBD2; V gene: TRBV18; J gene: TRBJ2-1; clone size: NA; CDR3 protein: CASSPRSSGGNNEQFF; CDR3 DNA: TGTGCCAGCTCACCACGGTCTAGCGGGGGGAACAATGAGCAGTTCTTC
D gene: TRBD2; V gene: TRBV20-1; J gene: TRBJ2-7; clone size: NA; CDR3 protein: CSARGGLAGPYEQYF; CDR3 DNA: TGCAGTGCTAGAGGTGGATTAGCGGGGCCCTACGAGCAGTACTTC
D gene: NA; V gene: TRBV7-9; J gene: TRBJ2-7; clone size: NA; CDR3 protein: CASSPPMVAYEQYF; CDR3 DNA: TGTGCCAGCAGCCCGCCCATGGTAGCCTACGAGCAGTACTTC
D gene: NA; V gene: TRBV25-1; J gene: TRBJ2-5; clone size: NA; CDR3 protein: CASSEWGVLGFEETQYF; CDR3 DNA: TGTGCCAGCAGTGAATGGGGTGTTTTGGGGTTCGAAGAGACCCAGTACTTC